A selection of T cell receptor beta chains follows, all from one sample in a study of blood T cell repertoires in COVID-19. Sequencing used immunoSEQ multiplex PCR; TCRdb keeps in-frame clones, though not all of them. Of tens of thousands of clones in the sample, roughly nine tenths were seen once. Specimen: peripheral blood. These receptors were taken from a woman of 80 years or more with acute or convalescent COVID-19. CDR3s include the opening cysteine and the closing phenylalanine or tryptophan. The D gene is left open where the match is weak. Only part of the rows carry a size: once, few, many, or a class if the clone is expanded.

TRBJ2-3	TRBV19	17	TRBD2	.	TGTGCCAGTAGTGCCCACCGACTAGCGGGGGGGACGGATACGCAGTATTTT	CASSAHRLAGGTDTQYF
TRBJ2-1	TRBV10-3	15	TRBD1	.	TGTGCCATCAGTGCGGCCGGGACAGGTAACAATGAGCAGTTCTTC	CAISAAGTGNNEQFF
TRBJ2-2	TRBV5-4	16	TRBD2	.	TGTGCCAGCAGCCCGGTCCTAGCGGGAGCCACCGGGGAGCTGTTTTTT	CASSPVLAGATGELFF
TRBJ1-2	TRBV3-1/TRBV3-2	11	.	.	TGTGCCAGCAGCCAAGATAAAGGCTACACCTTC	CASSQDKGYTF
TRBJ2-3	TRBV5-1	14	.	.	TGCGCCAGCAGCTTGGAACGGGGCACAGATACGCAGTATTTT	CASSLERGTDTQYF
TRBJ1-1	TRBV7-2	14	.	once	TGTGCCAGCAGCTTAGATCGGGGAATAACTGAAGCTTTCTTT	CASSLDRGITEAFF
TRBJ1-2	TRBV9	15	TRBD1	.	TGTGCCAGCAGCGTAGGGACAGGCGCTAACTATGGCTACACCTTC	CASSVGTGANYGYTF
TRBJ1-1	TRBV15	16	TRBD1	.	TGTGCCACCAGCGCCGGACAGGGGGCGATGAACACTGAAGCTTTCTTT	CATSAGQGAMNTEAFF
TRBJ1-1	TRBV7-9	15	.	.	TGTGCCAGCAGCCCATGGGCCCTCTCGAACACTGAAGCTTTCTTT	CASSPWALSNTEAFF
TRBJ1-5	TRBV5-5	14	.	.	TGTGCCAGCAGCCTCCAGGGTAGCAATCAGCCCCAGCATTTT	CASSLQGSNQPQHF
TRBJ2-2	TRBV11-2	15	TRBD1	.	TGTGCCAGCAGCTTTGGACAGGGGGTGGTCGGGGAGCTGTTTTTT	CASSFGQGVVGELFF
TRBJ1-1	TRBV7-9	13	TRBD1	.	TGTGCCAGCAGCTTAAGGACAGGGGAGTCAGCTTTCTTT	CASSLRTGESAFF
TRBJ2-1	TRBV6-5	14	.	.	TGTGCCAGCACGTTGTCCGGGGGTGACAATGAGCAGTTCTTC	CASTLSGGDNEQFF
TRBJ1-5	TRBV4-1	17	.	.	TGCGCCAGCAGCCAAGACCCAACGGGAATCCCCAATCAGCCCCAGCATTTT	CASSQDPTGIPNQPQHF
TRBJ2-3	TRBV3-1/TRBV3-2	15	TRBD1	.	TGTGCCAGCAGCCCGCAGGGGGTCCGCACAGATACGCAGTATTTT	CASSPQGVRTDTQYF
TRBJ1-1	TRBV2	11	.	.	TGTGCCAGCAGTGGTGGAGGGCCGCCCCATTTT	CASSGGGPPHF
TRBJ1-2	TRBV6-2/TRBV6-3	11	.	few	TGTGCCAGCAGTTACGAGCAGGAGAGGGCCTTC	CASSYEQERAF
TRBJ2-5	TRBV10-3	12	.	.	TGTGCCATCAAGGGGGGAGGGGAGACCCAGTACTTC	CAIKGGGETQYF
TRBJ1-6	TRBV27	14	.	.	TGTGCCAGCAGTGTGGACAGCTTACCGCGGCCCCTCCACTTT	CASSVDSLPRPLHF
TRBJ2-5	TRBV9	16	.	.	TGTGCCAGCAGCGTAGCTTTGTCAGCGGGTCAAGAGACCCAGTACTTC	CASSVALSAGQETQYF
TRBJ1-1	TRBV18	15	.	.	TGTGCCAGCTCACCTCTCCACGGAGGGAACACTGAAGCTTTCTTT	CASSPLHGGNTEAFF
TRBJ2-1	TRBV10-3	13	.	.	TGTGCCATCAGTGAGAAACCGGACAATGAGCAGTTCTTC	CAISEKPDNEQFF
TRBJ1-2	TRBV19	15	TRBD1	.	TGTGCCAGTAGATGGACAGGTGTGGGAGACTATGGCTACACCTTC	CASRWTGVGDYGYTF
TRBJ1-3	TRBV4-1	17	.	.	TGCGCCAGCAGCCCCGGCGACAGGTCGAGCTCTGGAAACACCATATATTTT	CASSPGDRSSSGNTIYF
TRBJ1-5	TRBV7-2	14	TRBD1	.	TGTGCCAGCAGCTTCAGGGGGCCGGATCAGCCCCAGCATTTT	CASSFRGPDQPQHF
TRBJ2-5	TRBV5-1	15	.	few	TGCGCCAGCAGCTTCGGGCTAGCAAAGTGGGAGACCCAGTACTTC	CASSFGLAKWETQYF
TRBJ2-2	TRBV5-4	15	TRBD1	once	TGTGCCAGCAGCATGACAGGGGGGGGAACCGGGGAGCTGTTTTTT	CASSMTGGGTGELFF
TRBJ1-4	TRBV4-1	15	.	.	TGCGCCAGCAGCCAAGATCGGGGGGAGGCTGAAAAACTGTTTTTT	CASSQDRGEAEKLFF
TRBJ1-3	TRBV5-1	13	.	.	TGCGCCAGCAGCTTGGACGGGGGAAACACCATATATTTT	CASSLDGGNTIYF